What follows are 14 T cell receptor beta chains derived from one specimen sequenced in a study of control samples from healthy donors and cancer patients. The protocol was immunoSEQ multiplex PCR, while the TCRdb copy is restricted to in-frame clones and leaves out a portion. This sample has about 120,000 clones; approximately 88% occur once, and the top ten carry 30% to 50%. What was sequenced was blood. All receptors derive from a man aged 50-59 years in good health.

This rearrangement joins TRBV30 to TRBJ2-5; D unresolved. CDR3 length equals 13 residues. The germline V and J ends were trimmed by 1 base and 2 bases, with 8 bases remaining between them. Germline V gives CDR1 GTSNPN, CDR2 SVGIG (reference sequence). The DNA of the CDR3 is TGTGCCTGGAGTGGGAACAGTCAAGAGACCCAGTACTTC. Translating it yields CAWSGNSQETQYF.

The chain has TRBV10-2 and TRBJ2-7; D gene uncertain. This CDR3 is built from 10 residues. V was clipped by 8 bases and J by 3 bases, with 5 bases between them. Germline CDR1 and CDR2: WSHSY and SAAADI. The CDR3 region has the DNA TGCGCCAGCGGCGACTACGAGCAGTACTTC. As protein: CASGDYEQYF.

This chain uses TRBV19 with TRBJ2-7; 9 bases match TRBD2. The J segment lost 5 bases and the V segment lost 0 bases, leaving 5 bases of the junction unmatched. The CDR3 is 15 residues long. The germline CDR1 and CDR2 sequences are LNHDA and SQIVND (reference sequence). CDR3 DNA: TGTGCCAGTAGTATAGATGATAGCGGGGGAAACGAGCAGTACTTC. Protein: CASSIDDSGGNEQYF.

The gene calls are TRBV11-2 and TRBJ2-7, with D perhaps matching TRBD1 (6 bases). Trimming removed 3 bases from V and 2 bases from J, with 23 bases in between. Per germline, CDR1 SGHAT and CDR2 FQNNGV. The CDR3 has 18 residues. The CDR3 is CASSFYRVGTQTAYEQYF. The CDR3 DNA follows: TGTGCCAGCAGCTTCTATCGGGTCGGGACACAAACGGCCTACGAGCAGTACTTC.

The V call is TRBV11-2, the J call TRBJ2-3; TRBD2 matches at 10 bases. The germline gives CDR1 SGHAT, CDR2 FQNNGV. The CDR3 length is 16 residues. V lost 1 base and J lost 0; bases outside the gene matches: 1. CDR3 protein: CASSLGAGGSTDTQYF. In nucleotides, the CDR3 is TGTGCCAGCAGCTTAGGAGCGGGGGGGAGCACAGATACGCAGTATTTT.

The V and J genes are TRBV5-1 and TRBJ1-1, with a possible D match to TRBD1 (5 bases). This CDR3 has 15 residues. Trimming removed 4 bases at V and 0 bases at J, with 13 bases between. Germline V CDR1 and CDR2: SGHRS, YFSETQ. CDR3 region: CASSDSGTVNTEAFF. In nucleotides, the CDR3 is TGCGCCAGCAGCGATTCCGGGACGGTGAACACTGAAGCTTTCTTT. Variable domain in full (rest from reference TRBV5-1 and TRBJ1-1): KAGVTQTPRYLIKTRGQQVTLSCSPISGHRSVSWYQQTPGQGLQFLFEYFSETQRNKGNFPGRFSGRQFSNSRSEMNVSTLELGDSALYLCASSDSGTVNTEAFFGQGTRLTVV.

This chain connects TRBV6-4 to TRBJ1-2, with 7 bases matching TRBD1. The CDR3 spans 15 residues. The J segment lost 0 bases and the V segment lost 6 bases, leaving 7 bases of the junction unmatched. Germline loops: CDR1 MRHNA, CDR2 SNTAGT. The CDR3: CASRSDRASNYGYTF. CDR3 DNA sequence: TGTGCCAGCAGATCAGACAGGGCCTCTAACTATGGCTACACCTTC.

The chain links TRBV2 to TRBJ1-1, with D possibly TRBD1 on 5 matching bases. This CDR3 has 15 amino acids. The germline V gene has CDR1 SNHLY and CDR2 FYNNEI. Trimming stripped 1 base from V and 5 bases from J, with 14 bases between. CDR3 sequence (DNA): TGTGCCAGCAGTGAAGAGGCAGGGACGGTGACTGAAGCTTTCTTT. Translating it yields CASSEEAGTVTEAFF.

The CDR3 region has the DNA TGTGCCAGCCCCTCGCTGGGGACCATTAACTATGGCTACACCTTC. Translated, it gives CASPSLGTINYGYTF. The V call is TRBV7-9, the J call TRBJ1-2; a weak D match, TRBD1 (5 bases). V lost 8 bases and J lost 1, with 17 bases in between. CDR1 is SEHNR and CDR2 is FQNEAQ in the germline V gene (reference sequence). CDR3 length equals 15 residues.

The rearrangement joins TRBV19 to TRBJ1-5, with D unresolved. The CDR3 loop spans 13 amino acids. Trimming left V 9 bases short and J 3 bases short, with 12 bases between. The V gene's germline CDR1 is LNHDA and CDR2 SQIVND (reference sequence). CDR3 sequence (DNA): TGTGCCAGCTGTTCAGGTTCCAATCAGCCCCAGCATTTT. Protein product: CASCSGSNQPQHF.

The V call is TRBV5-1, the J call TRBJ2-3; TRBD2 agrees at 7 bases. This CDR3 is built from 17 residues. The ends lost 2 bases at V and 3 bases at J; junction bases unmatched: 12. Germline V lookup: CDR1 SGHRS, CDR2 YFSETQ. CDR3 residues: CASSLGSGRGNTDTQYF. The CDR3 bases are TGCGCCAGCAGCTTAGGTTCGGGGCGGGGGAATACAGATACGCAGTATTTT.

This rearrangement joins TRBV2 to TRBJ2-7; 12 bases fit TRBD1. The junction had 4 bases not matched to a gene; V was cut back by 6 bases and J by 4 bases. CDR1 SNHLY and CDR2 FYNNEI come from the germline V gene. The CDR3 loop spans 14 amino acids. The CDR3 DNA follows: TGTGCCAGCAGGCCGGGACAGGGGGCGTACGAGCAGTACTTC. Amino acids: CASRPGQGAYEQYF.

V gene TRBV25-1 combines with J gene TRBJ1-2; D might be TRBD1 (6 bases). V gave up 4 bases and J gave up 0 bases, with 12 bases separating them. CDR3 length: 15 amino acids. Germline loops: CDR1 MGHDK, CDR2 SYGVNS. The CDR3, as DNA: TGTGCCAGCAGTGTTAAGGGGGGGCCTAACTATGGCTACACCTTC. This translates into CASSVKGGPNYGYTF.

This clone occurred many times. This CDR3 is also generated by other DNA sequences in the sample. The V and J genes are TRBV11-2 and TRBJ2-7, with 8 bases matching TRBD1. This CDR3 is 15 amino acids long. From germline, CDR1 is SGHAT and CDR2 FQNNGV. Unmatched junction bases numbered 4, after V lost 1 base and J lost 2 bases. The DNA for the CDR3 is TGTGCCAGCAGCTTAGTCGGACAGGGTACCTACGAGCAGTACTTC. It codes for CASSLVGQGTYEQYF.